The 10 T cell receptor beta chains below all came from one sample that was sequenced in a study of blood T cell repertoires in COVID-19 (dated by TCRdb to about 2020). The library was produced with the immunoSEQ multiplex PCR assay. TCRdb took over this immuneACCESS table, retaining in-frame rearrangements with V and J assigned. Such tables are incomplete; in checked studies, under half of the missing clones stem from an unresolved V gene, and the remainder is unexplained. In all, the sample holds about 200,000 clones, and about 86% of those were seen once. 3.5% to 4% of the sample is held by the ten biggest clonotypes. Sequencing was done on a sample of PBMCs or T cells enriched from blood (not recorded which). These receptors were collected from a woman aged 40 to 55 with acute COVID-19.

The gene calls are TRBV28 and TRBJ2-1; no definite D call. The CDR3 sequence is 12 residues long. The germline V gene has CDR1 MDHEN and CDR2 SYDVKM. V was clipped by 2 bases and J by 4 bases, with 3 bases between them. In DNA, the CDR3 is TGTGCCAGCAGTTTACAGTACAATGAGCAGTTCTTC. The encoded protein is CASSLQYNEQFF.

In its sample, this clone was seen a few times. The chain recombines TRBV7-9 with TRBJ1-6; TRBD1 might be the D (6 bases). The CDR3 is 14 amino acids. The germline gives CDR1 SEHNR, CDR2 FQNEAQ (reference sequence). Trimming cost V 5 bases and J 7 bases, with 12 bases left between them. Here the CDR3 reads CASSQDSDNSPLHF. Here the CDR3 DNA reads TGTGCCAGCAGCCAGGACAGTGACAATTCACCCCTCCACTTT.

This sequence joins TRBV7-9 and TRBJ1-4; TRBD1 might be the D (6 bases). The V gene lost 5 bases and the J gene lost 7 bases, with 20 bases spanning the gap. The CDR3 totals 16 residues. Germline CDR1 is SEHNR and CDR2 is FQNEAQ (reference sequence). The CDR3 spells CASSRGTQRGGEKLFF. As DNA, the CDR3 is TGTGCCAGCAGCCGTGGGACGCAAAGAGGGGGTGAAAAACTGTTTTTT.

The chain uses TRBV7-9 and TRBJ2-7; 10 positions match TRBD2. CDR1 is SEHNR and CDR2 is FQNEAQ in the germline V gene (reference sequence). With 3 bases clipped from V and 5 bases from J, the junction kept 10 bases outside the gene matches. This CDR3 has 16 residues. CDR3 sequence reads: CASSLGSSGSRNEQYF. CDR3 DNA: TGTGCCAGCAGCTTGGGATCTAGCGGGAGTAGGAACGAGCAGTACTTC.

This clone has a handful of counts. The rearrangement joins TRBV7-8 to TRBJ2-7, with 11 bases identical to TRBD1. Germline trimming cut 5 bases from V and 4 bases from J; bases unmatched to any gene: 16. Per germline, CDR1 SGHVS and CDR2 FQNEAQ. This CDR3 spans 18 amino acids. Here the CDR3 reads CASSLLSSWTGGKYEQYF. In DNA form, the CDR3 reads TGTGCCAGCAGCCTCCTCTCCTCATGGACAGGGGGCAAGTACGAGCAGTACTTC.

The CDR3 reads CASSIPGGGQPQHF. The CDR3 DNA reads TGTGCCAGTAGTATCCCAGGGGGCGGTCAGCCCCAGCATTTT. This chain joins TRBV19 and TRBJ1-5; 8 nucleotides line up with TRBD1. In germline, CDR1 is LNHDA, CDR2 SQIVND (reference sequence). V was clipped by 3 bases and J by 6 bases; unmatched bases: 4. CDR3 length equals 14 residues.

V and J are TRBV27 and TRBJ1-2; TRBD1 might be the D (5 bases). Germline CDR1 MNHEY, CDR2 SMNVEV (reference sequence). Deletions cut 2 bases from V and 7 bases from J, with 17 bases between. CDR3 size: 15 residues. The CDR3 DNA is TGTGCCAGCAGTTTAGGGTCGGGGGGGGTCGGTGGCTACACCTTC. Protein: CASSLGSGGVGGYTF.

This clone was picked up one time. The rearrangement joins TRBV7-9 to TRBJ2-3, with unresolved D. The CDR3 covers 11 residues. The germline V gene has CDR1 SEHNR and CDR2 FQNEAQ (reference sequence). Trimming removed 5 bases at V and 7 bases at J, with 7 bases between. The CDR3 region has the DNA TGTGCCAGCAGCATCTATTATACGCAGTATTTT. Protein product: CASSIYYTQYF.

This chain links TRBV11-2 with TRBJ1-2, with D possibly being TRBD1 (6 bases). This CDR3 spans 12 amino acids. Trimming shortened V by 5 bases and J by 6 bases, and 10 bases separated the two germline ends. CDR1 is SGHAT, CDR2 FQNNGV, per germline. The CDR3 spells CASSHGQNGYTF. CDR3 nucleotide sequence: TGTGCCAGCAGCCACGGACAGAATGGCTACACCTTC.

The CDR3: CASIRGVYETQYF. The CDR3 coding sequence is TGTGCCAGCATCAGGGGAGTATACGAGACCCAGTACTTC. The rearrangement uses TRBV5-5 and TRBJ2-5, with D possibly being TRBD1 (6 bases). The CDR3 contains 13 residues. Germline V gene lookup returns CDR1 SGHKS and CDR2 YYEKEE (reference sequence). V lost 6 bases and J lost 5, with 14 bases in between.